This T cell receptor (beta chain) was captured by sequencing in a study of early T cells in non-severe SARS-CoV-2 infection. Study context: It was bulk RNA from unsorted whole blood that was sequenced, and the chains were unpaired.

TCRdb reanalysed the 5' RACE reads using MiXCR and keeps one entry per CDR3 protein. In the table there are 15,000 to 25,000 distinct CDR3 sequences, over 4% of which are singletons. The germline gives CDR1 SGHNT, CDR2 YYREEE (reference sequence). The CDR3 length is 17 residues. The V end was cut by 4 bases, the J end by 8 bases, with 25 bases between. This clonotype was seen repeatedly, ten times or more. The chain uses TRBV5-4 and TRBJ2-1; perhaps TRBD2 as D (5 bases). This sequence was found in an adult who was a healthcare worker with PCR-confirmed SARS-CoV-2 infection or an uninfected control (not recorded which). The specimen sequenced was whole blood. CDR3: CASSPRGPPRLTDEQFF. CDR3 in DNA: TGTGCCAGCAGCCCAAGAGGTCCCCCCAGACTAACCGATGAGCAGTTCTTC. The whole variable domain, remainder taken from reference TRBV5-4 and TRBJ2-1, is ETGVTQSPTHLIKTRGQQVTLRCSSQSGHNTVSWYQQALGQGPQFIFQYYREEENGRGNFPPRFSGLQFPNYSSELNVNALELDDSALYLCASSPRGPPRLTDEQFFGPGTRLTVL.